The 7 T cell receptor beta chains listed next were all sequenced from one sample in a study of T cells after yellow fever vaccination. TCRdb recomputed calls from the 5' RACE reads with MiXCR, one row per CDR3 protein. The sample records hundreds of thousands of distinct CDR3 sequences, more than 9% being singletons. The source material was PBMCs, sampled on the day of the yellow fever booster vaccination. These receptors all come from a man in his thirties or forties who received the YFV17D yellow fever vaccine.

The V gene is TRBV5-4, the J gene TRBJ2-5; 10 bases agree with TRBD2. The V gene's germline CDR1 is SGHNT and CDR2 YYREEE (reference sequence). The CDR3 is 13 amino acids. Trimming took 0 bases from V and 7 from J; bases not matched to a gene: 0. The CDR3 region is CASSLVAGGTQYF. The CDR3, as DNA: TGTGCCAGCAGCTTGGTAGCGGGGGGGACCCAGTACTTC.

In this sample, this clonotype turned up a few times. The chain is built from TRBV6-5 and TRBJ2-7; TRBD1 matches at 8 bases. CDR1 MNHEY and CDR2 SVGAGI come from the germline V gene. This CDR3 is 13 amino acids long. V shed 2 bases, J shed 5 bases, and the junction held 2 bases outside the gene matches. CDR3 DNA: TGTGCCAGCAGTTACGACAGGGGCAACGAGCAGTACTTC. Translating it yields CASSYDRGNEQYF.

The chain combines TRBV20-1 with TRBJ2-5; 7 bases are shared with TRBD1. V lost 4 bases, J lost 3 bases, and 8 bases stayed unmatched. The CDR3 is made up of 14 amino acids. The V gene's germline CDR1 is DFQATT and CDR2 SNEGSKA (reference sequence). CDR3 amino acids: CSANAHDREETQYF. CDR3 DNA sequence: TGCAGTGCTAATGCTCACGACAGGGAAGAGACCCAGTACTTC.

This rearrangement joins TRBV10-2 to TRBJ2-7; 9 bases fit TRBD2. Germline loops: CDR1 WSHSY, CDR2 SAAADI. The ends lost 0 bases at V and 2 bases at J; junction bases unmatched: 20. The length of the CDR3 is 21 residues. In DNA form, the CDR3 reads TGCGCCAGCAGTGAGTCTACTGCCCGCGAGATTAGCGGGAGAGGGACCTACGAGCAGTACTTC. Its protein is CASSESTAREISGRGTYEQYF.

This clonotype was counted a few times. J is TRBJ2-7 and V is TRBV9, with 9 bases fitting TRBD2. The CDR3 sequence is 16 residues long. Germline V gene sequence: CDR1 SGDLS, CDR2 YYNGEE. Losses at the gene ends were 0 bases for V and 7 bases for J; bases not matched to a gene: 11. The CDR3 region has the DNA TGTGCCAGCAGCGTAGCGGCGGGAGGGGTTCGTATGGAGCAGTACTTC. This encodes CASSVAAGGVRMEQYF.

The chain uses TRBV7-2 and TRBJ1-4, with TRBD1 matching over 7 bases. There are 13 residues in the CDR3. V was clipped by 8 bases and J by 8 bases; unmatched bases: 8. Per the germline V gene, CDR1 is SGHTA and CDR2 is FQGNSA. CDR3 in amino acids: CASGRQGGEKLFF. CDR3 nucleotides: TGTGCCAGCGGTCGGCAGGGGGGGGAAAAACTGTTTTTT.

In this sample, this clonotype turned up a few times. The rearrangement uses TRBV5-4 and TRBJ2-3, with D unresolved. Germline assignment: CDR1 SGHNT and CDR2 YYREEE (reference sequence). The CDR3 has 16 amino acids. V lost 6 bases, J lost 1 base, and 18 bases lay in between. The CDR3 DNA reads TGTGCCAGCAAAGAGACCCTAAATGAGCGCACAGATACGCAGTATTTT. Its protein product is CASKETLNERTDTQYF.